The 13 T cell receptor beta chains presented below share a single source sample, sequenced in a study of Graves' ophthalmopathy and Graves' hyperthyroidism. Beta-chain TCR CDR3 regions were amplified from RNA transcripts. Amplification began with first-round RT-PCR using HTBI primers, then second-round multiplex PCR was performed. TCRdb called the multiplex PCR reads again in MiXCR, with one record for every CDR3 protein. The top ten hold about 8.2% of the sample, which has some 150,000 distinct CDR3 sequences, roughly 36% seen once. Sequenced input: peripheral blood. The receptor source for this set is a man aged 25-45 years with Graves' ophthalmopathy.

In this sample, this clonotype turned up many times. The rearrangement joins TRBV27 to TRBJ1-5; D is ambiguous. The CDR3 contains 15 residues. Germline CDR1 reads MNHEY; CDR2 reads SMNVEV (reference sequence). Trimming took off 4 bases at V and 0 bases at J, with 10 bases between the two ends. The CDR3 DNA reads TGTGCCAGCAGTTATGCCGGATATAGCAATCAGCCCCAGCATTTT. Its protein product is CASSYAGYSNQPQHF.

The V gene is TRBV27, the J gene TRBJ1-1; D gene unclear. This CDR3 has 11 residues. CDR1 and CDR2 (germline): MNHEY, SMNVEV (reference sequence). The ends were cut back, 7 bases at V and 4 bases at J, with 7 bases in the middle. CDR3 in amino acids: CASNRGTEAFF. Written as DNA, the CDR3 is TGTGCCAGCAACCGGGGCACTGAAGCTTTCTTT.

The sample holds many counts of this clonotype. The chain joins TRBV19 to TRBJ1-2, with D unclear. Germline V gene lookup returns CDR1 LNHDA and CDR2 SQIVND (reference sequence). CDR3 size: 14 residues. The V end lost 6 bases, the J end lost 2 bases, and 13 bases lay between the germline ends. The CDR3 here is CASSVLVGNYGYTF. CDR3 nucleotides: TGTGCCAGTAGCGTCCTCGTCGGGAACTATGGCTACACCTTC.

This clonotype was observed many times. The CDR3 loop reads CASGLVLRGNSNQPQHF. DNA of the CDR3: TGTGCTAGTGGTTTGGTACTTAGGGGCAATAGCAATCAGCCCCAGCATTTT. The chain couples TRBV12-5 to TRBJ1-5; perhaps TRBD1 as D (5 bases). Germline CDR1 and CDR2: LGHNT and FRNRAP. Trimming removed 0 bases from V and 0 bases from J, with 12 bases in between. The CDR3 runs 17 residues.

The sample holds many counts of this clonotype. The chain employs TRBV28 and TRBJ2-5, with a tentative D call TRBD2 (6 bases). Looked up from germline, CDR1 is MDHEN and CDR2 is SYDVKM. V was cut by 3 bases and J by 4 bases, with 15 bases left in between. The CDR3 is 15 residues long. DNA of the CDR3: TGTGCCAGCAGTTTCCGGCTAGCGCATCGAGAGACCCAGTACTTC. It is translated as CASSFRLAHRETQYF.

The gene calls are TRBV6-1 and TRBJ2-7; 11 bases match TRBD1. The CDR3 is made up of 14 amino acids. CDR1 and CDR2 from the germline V gene are MNHNS and SASEGT. J gave up 3 bases and V 7 bases, and 5 bases lay outside the gene matches. The CDR3, as DNA: TGTGCCAGCATGAGGGGGACAGGGGGCTACGAGCAGTACTTC. Amino acid sequence: CASMRGTGGYEQYF.

This clonotype was seen repeatedly, ten times or more. The chain couples TRBV20-1 to TRBJ2-7; perhaps TRBD2 as D (6 bases). Germline values: CDR1 DFQATT, CDR2 SNEGSKA (reference sequence). There are 14 residues in the CDR3. V was clipped by 0 bases and J by 2 bases, with 11 bases between them. CDR3 in amino acids: CSARDSGVAYEQYF. Written as DNA, the CDR3 is TGCAGTGCTAGAGATAGCGGAGTAGCCTACGAGCAGTACTTC.

The chain employs TRBV7-2 and TRBJ1-5; no clear D gene. The germline CDR1 and CDR2 sequences are SGHTA and FQGNSA. The CDR3 length is 13 residues. The germline V and J ends were trimmed by 5 bases and 7 bases, with 12 bases remaining between them. The CDR3 region is CASSPRGWQPQHF. CDR3 in DNA: TGTGCCAGCAGCCCCAGAGGATGGCAGCCCCAGCATTTT.

The chain uses TRBV12-3 or TRBV12-4 and TRBJ1-2; D is possibly TRBD1 (6 bases). V lost 5 bases, J lost 4 bases, and 11 bases lay in between. The CDR3 sequence is 13 residues long. This CDR3 is CASSLGHIYGYTF. For the CDR3, the DNA is TGTGCCAGCAGTCTGGGACACATCTATGGCTACACCTTC.

J is TRBJ1-2 and V is TRBV6-1; D not resolved. V was clipped by 5 bases and J by 8 bases, with 12 bases between them. The CDR3 loop spans 12 amino acids. Germline V gene lookup returns CDR1 MNHNS and CDR2 SASEGT. The CDR3 bases are TGTGCCAGCAGTAAAGATGGAGGGGGCTACACCTTC. It translates to CASSKDGGGYTF.

The gene calls are TRBV2 and TRBJ2-2, with D maybe TRBD2 (5 bases). In germline, CDR1 is SNHLY, CDR2 FYNNEI. This CDR3 comprises 18 residues. V was pared by 7 bases and J by 3 bases, with 24 bases between. CDR3 nucleotides: TGTGCCAGCATGGCTAGCTTAAAGGATCGCGTGGACACCGGGGAGCTGTTTTTT. This translates into CASMASLKDRVDTGELFF.

The chain links TRBV28 to TRBJ2-7; 8 bases agree with TRBD2. Per the germline V gene, CDR1 is MDHEN and CDR2 is SYDVKM. The CDR3 contains 18 residues. The V and J ends lost 6 bases and 1 base, in that order; junction bases with no gene match: 17. CDR3 DNA: TGTGCCAGCAGCTCACTATTCGGCGGGAGGTCGGCATCCTACGAGCAGTACTTC. This gives the protein CASSSLFGGRSASYEQYF.

The gene calls are TRBV12-3 or TRBV12-4 and TRBJ2-7; 7 bases are a match to TRBD2. Germline trimming cut 6 bases from V and 0 bases from J; bases unmatched to any gene: 11. There are 16 residues in the CDR3. For the CDR3, the DNA is TGTGCCAGCAGCCTGGGGGGGTCGGTGGTCTCCTACGAGCAGTACTTC. Its translation is CASSLGGSVVSYEQYF.